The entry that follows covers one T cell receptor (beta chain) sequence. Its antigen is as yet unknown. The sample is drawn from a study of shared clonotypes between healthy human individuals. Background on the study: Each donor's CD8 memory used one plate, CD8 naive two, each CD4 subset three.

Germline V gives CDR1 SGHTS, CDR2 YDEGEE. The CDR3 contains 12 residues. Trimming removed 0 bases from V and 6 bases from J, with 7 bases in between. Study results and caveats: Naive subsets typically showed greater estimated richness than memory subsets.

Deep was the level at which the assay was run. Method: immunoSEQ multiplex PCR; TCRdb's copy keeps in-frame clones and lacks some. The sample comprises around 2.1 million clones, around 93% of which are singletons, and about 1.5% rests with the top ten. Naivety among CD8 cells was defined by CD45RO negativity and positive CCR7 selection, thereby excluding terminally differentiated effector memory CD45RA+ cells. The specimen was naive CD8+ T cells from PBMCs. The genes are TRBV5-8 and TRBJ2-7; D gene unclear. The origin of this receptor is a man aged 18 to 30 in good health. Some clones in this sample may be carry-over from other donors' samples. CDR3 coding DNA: TGTGCCAGCAGCTTGGGAGCTAGCGAGCAGTACTTC. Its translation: CASSLGASEQYF.